This T cell receptor beta chain was identified during a study of blood T cell repertoires in COVID-19. As for the study in general: Sites in the United States, Italy and Spain provided acute and convalescent COVID-19 samples. From T cells, B-cell-depleted T cells, or PBMCs came the material, which was cDNA or gDNA.

Authors' methods: Quantification of nucleated cells was approximated via reference gene primer amplification. The table came from immunoSEQ multiplex PCR; TCRdb's copy has only in-frame clones and leaves some out. V, J and clone size derive from that table, while D and trimming were established from the DNA sequence. The table records 90,000 to 130,000 clones, roughly 82% of them present only once. The TCR was taken from a woman aged 60 to 75 with acute or convalescent COVID-19. The material sequenced was peripheral blood.

The CDR3 region is CASSFSSGGILDTQYF. DNA of the CDR3: TGCGCCAGCAGCTTTTCTAGCGGGGGGATATTGGATACGCAGTATTTT. The rearrangement joins TRBV5-1 to TRBJ2-3; 11 nucleotides line up with TRBD2. The CDR3 contains 16 residues. With 2 bases clipped from V and 6 bases from J, the junction kept 8 bases outside the gene matches. Looked up from germline, CDR1 is SGHRS and CDR2 is YFSETQ. The whole variable domain, filled in from reference TRBV5-1 and TRBJ2-3, reads KAGVTQTPRYLIKTRGQQVTLSCSPISGHRSVSWYQQTPGQGLQFLFEYFSETQRNKGNFPGRFSGRQFSNSRSEMNVSTLELGDSALYLCASSFSSGGILDTQYFGPGTRLTVL.